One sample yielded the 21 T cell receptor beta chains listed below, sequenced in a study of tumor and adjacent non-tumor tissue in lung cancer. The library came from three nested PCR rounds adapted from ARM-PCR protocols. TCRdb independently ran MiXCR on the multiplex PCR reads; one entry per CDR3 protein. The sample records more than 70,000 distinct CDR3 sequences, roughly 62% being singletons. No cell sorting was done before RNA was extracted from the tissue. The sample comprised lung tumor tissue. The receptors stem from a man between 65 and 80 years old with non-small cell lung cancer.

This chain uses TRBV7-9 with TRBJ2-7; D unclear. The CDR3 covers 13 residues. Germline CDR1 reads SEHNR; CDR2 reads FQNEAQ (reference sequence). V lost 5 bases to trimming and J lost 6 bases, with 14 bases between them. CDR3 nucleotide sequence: TGTGCCAGCAGCCAAAGCCCCGCCTGCGAGCAGTACTTC. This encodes CASSQSPACEQYF.

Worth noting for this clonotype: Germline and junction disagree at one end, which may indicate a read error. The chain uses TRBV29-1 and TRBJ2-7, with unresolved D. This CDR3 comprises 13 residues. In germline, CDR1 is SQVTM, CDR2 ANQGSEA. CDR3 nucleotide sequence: TGTAGCATTGGGCCCAAGACATCTAGCGAGCAGTACTTC. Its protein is CSIGPKTSSEQYF.

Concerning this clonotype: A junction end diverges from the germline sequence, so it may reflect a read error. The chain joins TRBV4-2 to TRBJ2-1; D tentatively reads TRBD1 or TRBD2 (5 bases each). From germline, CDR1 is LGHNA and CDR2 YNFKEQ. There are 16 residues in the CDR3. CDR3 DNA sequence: TGTGCCAGAAGCCGAGAGCAAAGTGGGGGATTCAATGAGCAGTTCTTC. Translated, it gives CARSREQSGGFNEQFF.

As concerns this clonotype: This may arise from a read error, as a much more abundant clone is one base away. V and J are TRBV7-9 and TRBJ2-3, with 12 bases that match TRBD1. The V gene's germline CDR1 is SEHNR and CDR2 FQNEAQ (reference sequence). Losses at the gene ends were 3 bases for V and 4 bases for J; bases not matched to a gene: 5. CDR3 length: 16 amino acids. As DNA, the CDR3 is TGTGCCAGCAGCTTGGGACAGGGGGCAGTGGCAGATACGCAGTATTTT. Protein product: CASSLGQGAVADTQYF. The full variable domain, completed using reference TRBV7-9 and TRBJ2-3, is DTGVSQNPRHKITKRGQNVTFRCDPISEHNRLYWYRQTLGQGPEFLTYFQNEAQLEKSRLLSDRFSAERPKGSFSTLEIQRTEQGDSAMYLCASSLGQGAVADTQYFGPGTRLTVL.

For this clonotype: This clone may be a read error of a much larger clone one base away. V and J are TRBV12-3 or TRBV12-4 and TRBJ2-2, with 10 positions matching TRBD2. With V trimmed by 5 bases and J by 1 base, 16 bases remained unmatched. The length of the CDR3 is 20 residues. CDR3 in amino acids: CASSPALGLAGDQNTGELFF. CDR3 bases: TGTGCCAGCAGTCCCGCGCTAGGTCTAGCGGGGGATCAGAACACCGGGGAGCTGTTTTTT.

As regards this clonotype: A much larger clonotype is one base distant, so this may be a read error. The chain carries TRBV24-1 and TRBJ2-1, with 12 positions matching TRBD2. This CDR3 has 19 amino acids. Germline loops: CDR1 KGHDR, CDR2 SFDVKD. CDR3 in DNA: TGTGCCACCAGTGAGGGGGGACTAGCGGGCCGGAGCTCCTACGATGAGCAGTTCTTC. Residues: CATSEGGLAGRSSYDEQFF.

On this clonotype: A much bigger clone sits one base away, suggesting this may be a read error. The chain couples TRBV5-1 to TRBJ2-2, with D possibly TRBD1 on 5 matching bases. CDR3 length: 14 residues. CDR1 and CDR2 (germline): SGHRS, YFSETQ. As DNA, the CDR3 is TGCGCCAGCAGCTTGACGCTGGACACCGAGGAGCTGTTTTTT. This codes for CASSLTLDTEELFF.

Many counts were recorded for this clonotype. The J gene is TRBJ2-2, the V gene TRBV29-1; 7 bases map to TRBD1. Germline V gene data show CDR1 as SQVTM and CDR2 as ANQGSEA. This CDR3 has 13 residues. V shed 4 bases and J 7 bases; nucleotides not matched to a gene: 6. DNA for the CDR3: TGCAGCGTTGGAGACAGGGATGGCGGGGAGCTGTTTTTT. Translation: CSVGDRDGGELFF.

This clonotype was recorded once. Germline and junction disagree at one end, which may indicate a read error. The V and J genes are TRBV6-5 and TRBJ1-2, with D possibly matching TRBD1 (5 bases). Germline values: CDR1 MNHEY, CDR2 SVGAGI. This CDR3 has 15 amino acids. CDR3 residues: CTSSSRDGRHYGYTF. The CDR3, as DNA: TGTACCAGCAGCTCCCGGGACGGACGCCACTATGGGTACACCTTC.

CDR3 in amino acids: CASSSRQGRYKNIQYF. CDR3 in DNA: TGTGCCAGCAGCAGCAGACAGGGACGATACAAAAACATTCAGTACTTC. The genes are TRBV11-1 and TRBJ2-4, with 7 bases fitting TRBD1. The CDR3 is made up of 16 amino acids. Germline assignment: CDR1 SGHAT and CDR2 FQDESV (reference sequence). V lost 5 bases and J lost 3; bases outside the gene matches: 10.

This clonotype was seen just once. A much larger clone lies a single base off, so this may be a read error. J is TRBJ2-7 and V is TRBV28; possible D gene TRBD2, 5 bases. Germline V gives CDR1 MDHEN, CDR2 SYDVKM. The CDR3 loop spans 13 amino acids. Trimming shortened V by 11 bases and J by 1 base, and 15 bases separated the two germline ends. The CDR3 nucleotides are TGTGCCTCTCGCGGGTATAATTCCTACGAGCAGTACTTC. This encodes CASRGYNSYEQYF.

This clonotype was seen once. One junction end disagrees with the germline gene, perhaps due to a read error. In nucleotides, the CDR3 is TGTGTCAGCGTCAAGACAGGGGGTGGATATGAGACCCAGTACTTC. This translates into CVSVKTGGGYETQYF. This rearrangement joins TRBV6-5 to TRBJ2-5; TRBD1 agrees at 9 bases. The CDR3 covers 15 residues. Per the germline V gene, CDR1 is MNHEY and CDR2 is SVGAGI.

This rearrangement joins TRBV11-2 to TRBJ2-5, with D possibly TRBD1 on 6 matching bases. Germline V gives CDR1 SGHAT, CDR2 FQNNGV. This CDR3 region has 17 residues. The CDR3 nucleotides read TGTGTCAGTAGCTCGCTCGAACAGGGAAAGCGGCAAGAGACCCAGTACTTC. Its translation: CVSSSLEQGKRQETQYF.

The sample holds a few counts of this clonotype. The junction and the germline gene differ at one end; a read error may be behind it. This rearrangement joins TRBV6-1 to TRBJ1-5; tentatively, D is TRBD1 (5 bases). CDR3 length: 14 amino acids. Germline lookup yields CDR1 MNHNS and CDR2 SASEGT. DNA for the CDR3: TGTGCCAGCAGTAAATCCGACAGCAATCAGCCCCATCATTTT. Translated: CASSKSDSNQPHHF.

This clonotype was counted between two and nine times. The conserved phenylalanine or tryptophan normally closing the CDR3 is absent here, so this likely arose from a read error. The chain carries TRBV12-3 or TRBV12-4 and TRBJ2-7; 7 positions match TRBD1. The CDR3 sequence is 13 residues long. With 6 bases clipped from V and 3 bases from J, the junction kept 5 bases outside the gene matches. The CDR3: CASRGQSLYEQYL. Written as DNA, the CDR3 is TGTGCCAGCAGGGGACAGAGCCTCTACGAGCAGTACCTC.

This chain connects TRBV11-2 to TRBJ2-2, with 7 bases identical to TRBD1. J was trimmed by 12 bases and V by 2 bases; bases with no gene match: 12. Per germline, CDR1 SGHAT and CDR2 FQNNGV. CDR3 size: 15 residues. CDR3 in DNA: TGTGCCAGCAGCTTAAGCAGGGGGAGAACCGTGAAGCTGTTTTTT. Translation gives CASSLSRGRTVKLFF.

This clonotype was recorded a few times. CDR3 loop: CAWSASLSYGYTF. The CDR3 nucleotides are TGTGCCTGGAGTGCGTCCCTGAGCTATGGCTACACCTTC. The chain links TRBV30 to TRBJ1-2; no clear D gene. CDR1 is GTSNPN and CDR2 is SVGIG in the germline V gene (reference sequence). The CDR3 spans 13 residues. Trimming took off 1 base at V and 4 bases at J, with 10 bases between the two ends. The entire variable domain, with the rest obtained from reference TRBV30 and TRBJ1-2, is as follows: SQTIHQWPATLVQPVGSPLSLECTVEGTSNPNLYWYRQAAGRGLQLLFYSVGIGQISSEVPQNLSASRPQDRQFILSSKKLLLSDSGFYLCAWSASLSYGYTFGSGTRLTVV.

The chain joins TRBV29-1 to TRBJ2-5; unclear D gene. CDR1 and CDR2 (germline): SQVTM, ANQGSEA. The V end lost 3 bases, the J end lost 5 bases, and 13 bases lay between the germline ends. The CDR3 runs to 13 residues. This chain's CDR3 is CSVDGRVQETQYF. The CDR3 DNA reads TGCAGCGTTGATGGCAGAGTGCAGGAGACCCAGTACTTC.

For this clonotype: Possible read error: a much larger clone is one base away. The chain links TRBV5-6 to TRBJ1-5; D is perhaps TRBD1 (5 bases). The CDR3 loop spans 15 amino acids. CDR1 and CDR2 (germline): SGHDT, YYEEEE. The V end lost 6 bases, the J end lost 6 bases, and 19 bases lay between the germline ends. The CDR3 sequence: CASNSRQTRGQPQHF. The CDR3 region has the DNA TGTGCCAGCAACTCTAGACAGACCCGGGGTCAGCCCCAGCATTTT.

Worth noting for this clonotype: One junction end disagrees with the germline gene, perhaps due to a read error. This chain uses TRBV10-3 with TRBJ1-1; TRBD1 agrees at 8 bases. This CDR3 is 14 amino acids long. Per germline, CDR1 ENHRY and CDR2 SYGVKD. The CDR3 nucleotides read TGTGTCATCAGAGAGACAGGGGTGAACACCGAAGCTTTCTTT. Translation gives CVIRETGVNTEAFF.

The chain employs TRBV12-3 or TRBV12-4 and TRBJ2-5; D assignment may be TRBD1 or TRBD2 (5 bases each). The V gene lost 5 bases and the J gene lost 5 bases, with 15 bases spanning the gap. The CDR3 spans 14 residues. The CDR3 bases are TGTGCCAGCAGTACCCGGGACGGCCGGGAGACCCAGTACTTC. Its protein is CASSTRDGRETQYF.